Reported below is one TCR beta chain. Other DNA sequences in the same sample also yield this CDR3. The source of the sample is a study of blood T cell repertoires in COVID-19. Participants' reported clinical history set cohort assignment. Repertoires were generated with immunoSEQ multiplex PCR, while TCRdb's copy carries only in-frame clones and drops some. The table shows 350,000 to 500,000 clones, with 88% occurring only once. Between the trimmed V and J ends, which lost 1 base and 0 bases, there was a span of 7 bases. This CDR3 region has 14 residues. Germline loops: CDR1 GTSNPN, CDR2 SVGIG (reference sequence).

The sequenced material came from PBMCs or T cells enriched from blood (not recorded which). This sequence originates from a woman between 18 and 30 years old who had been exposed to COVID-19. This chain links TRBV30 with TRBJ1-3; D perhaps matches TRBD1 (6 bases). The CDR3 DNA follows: TGTGCCTGGAGTGCGACAGGCTCTGGAAACACCATATATTTT. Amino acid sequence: CAWSATGSGNTIYF.